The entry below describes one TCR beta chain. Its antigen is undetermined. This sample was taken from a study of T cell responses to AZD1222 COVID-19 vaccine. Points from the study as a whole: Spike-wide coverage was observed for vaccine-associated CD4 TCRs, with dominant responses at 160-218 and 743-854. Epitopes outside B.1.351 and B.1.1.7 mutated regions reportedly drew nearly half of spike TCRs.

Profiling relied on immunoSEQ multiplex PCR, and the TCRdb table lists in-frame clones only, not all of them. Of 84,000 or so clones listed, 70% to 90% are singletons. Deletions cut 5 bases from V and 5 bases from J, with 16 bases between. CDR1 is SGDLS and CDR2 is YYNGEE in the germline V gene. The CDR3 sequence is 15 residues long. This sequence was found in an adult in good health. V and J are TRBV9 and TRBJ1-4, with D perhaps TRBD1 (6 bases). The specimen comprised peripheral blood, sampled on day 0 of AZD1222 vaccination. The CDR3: CASRERGVGNEKLFF. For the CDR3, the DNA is TGTGCCAGCAGGGAAAGGGGGGTAGGGAATGAAAAACTGTTTTTT.